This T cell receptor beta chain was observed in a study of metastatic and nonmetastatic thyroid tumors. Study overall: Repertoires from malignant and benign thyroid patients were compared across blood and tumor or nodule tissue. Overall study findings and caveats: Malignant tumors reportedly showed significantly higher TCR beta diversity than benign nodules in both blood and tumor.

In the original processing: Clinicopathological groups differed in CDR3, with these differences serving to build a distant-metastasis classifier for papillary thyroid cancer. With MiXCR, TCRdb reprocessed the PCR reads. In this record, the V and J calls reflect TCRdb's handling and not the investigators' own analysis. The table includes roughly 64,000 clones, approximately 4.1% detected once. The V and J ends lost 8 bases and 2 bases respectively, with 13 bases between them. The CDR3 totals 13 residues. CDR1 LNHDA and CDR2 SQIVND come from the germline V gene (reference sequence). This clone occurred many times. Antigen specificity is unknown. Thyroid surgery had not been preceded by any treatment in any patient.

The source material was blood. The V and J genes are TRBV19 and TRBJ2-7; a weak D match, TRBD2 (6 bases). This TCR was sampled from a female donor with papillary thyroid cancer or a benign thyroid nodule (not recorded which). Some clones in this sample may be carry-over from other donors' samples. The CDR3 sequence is CASSAAGPYEQYF. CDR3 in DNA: TGTGCCAGTTCCGCGGCGGGGCCCTACGAGCAGTACTTC.